Listed here are 13 T cell receptor beta chains from one sample, sequenced in a study of cytomegalovirus exposure and HLA in healthy donors. The assay was immunoSEQ multiplex PCR, and TCRdb's table has in-frame clones only and misses some. The sample holds more than 120,000 clones, about 91% seen once. Sequenced sample: PBMCs. The receptors originated from a man aged 18 to 29 in good health and CMV-seropositive.

This clone was observed once. The V call is TRBV6-1, the J call TRBJ2-7; the match to TRBD2 covers 10 bases. Trimming at V came to 4 bases and at J to 5 bases, leaving 11 bases not matched to a gene. The CDR3 consists of 16 residues. CDR1 is MNHNS, CDR2 SASEGT, per germline. The CDR3 nucleotides are TGTGCCAGCAGTGGAGTAGCGGGGGGCCCCCTCCACGAGCAGTACTTC. Its translation is CASSGVAGGPLHEQYF.

The rearrangement links TRBV28 to TRBJ1-5, with 10 nucleotides matching TRBD1. Germline trimming cut 8 bases from V and 2 bases from J; bases unmatched to any gene: 6. The CDR3 sequence is 15 residues long. Germline-derived CDR1 and CDR2 are MDHEN and SYDVKM. As DNA, the CDR3 is TGTGCCAGCGGGGCCGGGACAGGGGGCAATCAGCCCCAGCATTTT. Protein sequence: CASGAGTGGNQPQHF.

The chain recombines TRBV2 with TRBJ1-3; no definite D call. The CDR3 is made up of 13 amino acids. Germline CDR1 and CDR2: SNHLY and FYNNEI. V was shortened by 8 bases and J by 2 bases, with 10 bases between the two germline ends. The CDR3 reads CASREGAGNTIYF. CDR3 sequence (DNA): TGTGCCAGCCGAGAGGGAGCTGGAAACACCATATATTTT.

J is TRBJ2-7 and V is TRBV7-8, with 8 bases lining up with TRBD1. The trim removed 7 bases at V and 2 bases at J, leaving 10 bases unmatched. Germline lookup yields CDR1 SGHVS and CDR2 FQNEAQ. The CDR3 runs 15 residues. The CDR3 DNA follows: TGTGCCAGCACCTCACAGGGGGGCCCTACCTACGAGCAGTACTTC. Amino acid sequence: CASTSQGGPTYEQYF.

The chain couples TRBV13 to TRBJ1-2; D ambiguous. The CDR3 contains 16 residues. Trimming took off 4 bases at V and 2 bases at J, with 17 bases between the two ends. In germline, CDR1 is PRHDT, CDR2 FYEKMQ (reference sequence). CDR3 in DNA: TGTGCCAGCAGCTCCCGCGGGGTTGGGAGAAACTATGGCTACACCTTC. Its translation is CASSSRGVGRNYGYTF. The full variable domain, its missing parts supplied by reference TRBV13 and TRBJ1-2, is AAGVIQSPRHLIKEKRETATLKCYPIPRHDTVYWYQQGPGQDPQFLISFYEKMQSDKGSIPDRFSAQQFSDYHSELNMSSLELGDSALYFCASSSRGVGRNYGYTFGSGTRLTVV.

The chain combines TRBV2 with TRBJ1-2, with D unclear. CDR1 and CDR2 (germline): SNHLY, FYNNEI. This CDR3 has 12 residues. The V gene lost 9 bases and the J gene lost 1 base, with 9 bases spanning the gap. The CDR3 DNA reads TGTGCCAGGAGCGAGGGTAACTATGGCTACACCTTC. The encoded protein is CARSEGNYGYTF. The variable domain in full, completed from reference TRBV2 and TRBJ1-2, reads EPEVTQTPSHQVTQMGQEVILRCVPISNHLYFYWYRQILGQKVEFLVSFYNNEISEKSEIFDDQFSVERPDGSNFTLKIRSTKLEDSAMYFCARSEGNYGYTFGSGTRLTVV.

About this clone: The same CDR3 can be traced to other DNA sequences in this sample. V is TRBV28 and J is TRBJ2-7; 9 bases align to TRBD1. Germline values: CDR1 MDHEN, CDR2 SYDVKM. The CDR3 length is 14 residues. Trimming took 5 bases from V and 2 from J; bases not matched to a gene: 4. DNA of the CDR3: TGTGCCAGCAGTCCGGGACAGGGAGCCTACGAGCAGTACTTC. Its translation is CASSPGQGAYEQYF.

The chain employs TRBV27 and TRBJ1-2, with 7 positions matching TRBD1. Germline V gene sequence: CDR1 MNHEY, CDR2 SMNVEV (reference sequence). V dropped 6 bases and J dropped 4; count of bases not matched to a gene: 11. CDR3 length: 15 residues. CDR3: CASRTSGGSPYGYTF. The CDR3 bases are TGTGCCAGCAGGACATCAGGGGGTTCCCCCTATGGCTACACCTTC.

The gene calls are TRBV27 and TRBJ1-2; D call uncertain. Germline loops: CDR1 MNHEY, CDR2 SMNVEV (reference sequence). CDR3 length equals 17 residues. Between the trimmed V and J ends, which lost 0 bases and 1 base, there was a span of 15 bases. CDR3 amino acids: CASSLSLGGEVNYGYTF. The DNA of the CDR3 is TGTGCCAGCAGTTTATCGCTTGGCGGGGAGGTTAACTATGGCTACACCTTC.

In this sample, this clone turned up a few times. The V call is TRBV4-1, the J call TRBJ1-1; D is unclear. CDR1 MGHRA and CDR2 YSYEKL come from the germline V gene. V shed 0 bases and J shed 2 bases, with 10 bases lying between them. The CDR3 consists of 15 residues. This CDR3 is CASSQEGLANTEAFF. The CDR3, as DNA: TGCGCCAGCAGCCAAGAAGGACTGGCAAACACTGAAGCTTTCTTT.

The rearrangement links TRBV29-1 to TRBJ2-3; 7 bases are shared with TRBD1. Germline V lookup: CDR1 SQVTM, CDR2 ANQGSEA. V gave up 8 bases and J gave up 2 bases; unmatched junction bases: 7. There are 13 residues in the CDR3. The CDR3 reads CSFYRGFTDTQYF. DNA of the CDR3: TGCAGCTTCTACAGGGGCTTCACAGATACGCAGTATTTT.

V usage is TRBV7-8 and J usage is TRBJ2-1; 13 bases map to TRBD2. The CDR3 covers 15 residues. V dropped 3 bases and J dropped 10; count of bases not matched to a gene: 6. CDR1 is SGHVS, CDR2 FQNEAQ, per germline. The CDR3 nucleotides are TGTGCCAGCAGCTTCGGACTAGCGGGAGTCGACGAGCAGTTCTTC. Its protein is CASSFGLAGVDEQFF. Complete variable domain (other parts from reference TRBV7-8 and TRBJ2-1): GAGVSQSPRYKVAKRGQDVALRCDPISGHVSLFWYQQALGQGPEFLTYFQNEAQLDKSGLPSDRFFAERPEGSVSTLKIQRTQQEDSAVYLCASSFGLAGVDEQFFGPGTRLTVL.

The chain has TRBV11-2 and TRBJ1-1; D is unclear. The CDR3 length is 13 residues. CDR1 SGHAT and CDR2 FQNNGV come from the germline V gene. V lost 0 bases, J lost 4 bases, and 6 bases lay in between. This CDR3 reads CASSLEGSTEAFF. The CDR3 nucleotides read TGTGCCAGCAGCTTAGAGGGGAGCACTGAAGCTTTCTTT.